This T cell receptor beta chain appears in the sequencing data of a study of blood T cell repertoires in COVID-19. Assay used: immunoSEQ multiplex PCR; TCRdb lists only in-frame clones, some missing. The data show approximately 260,000 clones, with 89% seen just once and 1.5% to 2% held by the top ten. Germline CDR1 KGHSH, CDR2 LQKENI. This CDR3 comprises 15 residues. The V gene lost 0 bases and the J gene lost 0 bases, with 8 bases spanning the gap. The chain joins TRBV18 to TRBJ1-1; tentative D call: TRBD1 (6 bases). Sequencing used PBMCs or T cells enriched from blood (not recorded which). The sequence derives from a woman aged 60 to 75 who had recovered from COVID-19. The CDR3 sequence is CASSPPGTLNTEAFF. The CDR3 bases are TGTGCCAGCTCACCACCCGGGACATTGAACACTGAAGCTTTCTTT.